This TCR beta chain was sequenced in a study of cytomegalovirus exposure and HLA in healthy donors. The study, taken as a whole, reports: For most TCR sequences rarity was the rule, although some public TCRs occurred in many donors.

Repertoires were generated with immunoSEQ multiplex PCR, while TCRdb's copy carries only in-frame clones and drops some. The sample yields some 150,000 clones, just under 90% seen once. Germline CDR1 SGHNT, CDR2 YYREEE (reference sequence). The V gene lost 4 bases and the J gene lost 6 bases, with 14 bases spanning the gap. This CDR3 has 15 amino acids. Only one count was recorded for this clone. Its target is not known. The chain combines TRBV5-4 with TRBJ1-6; D may be TRBD1 (5 bases). The receptor comes from a woman under 40 in good health and CMV-seronegative. Sequences were obtained from PBMCs. The CDR3 loop reads CASSRGSSFNSPLHF. The CDR3 nucleotides are TGTGCCAGCAGCAGGGGCTCCAGCTTTAATTCACCCCTCCACTTT.